This entry lists 31 T cell receptor beta chains sequenced from one sample in a study of cytomegalovirus exposure and HLA in healthy donors. The PCR contained 60 Vbeta and 13 Jbeta primers. The repertoire was sequenced with immunoSEQ multiplex PCR; TCRdb's copy has only in-frame clones and lacks some. The sample contains 250,000 to 350,000 clones, around 66% of which appear only once. The sample taken for sequencing was PBMCs. The receptors here all came from a female donor in good health and CMV-seronegative.

V is TRBV27 and J is TRBJ1-3, with 7 bases fitting TRBD1. The CDR3 is 13 amino acids. V was pared by 4 bases and J by 9 bases, with 6 bases of the junction left unmatched. Looked up from germline, CDR1 is MNHEY and CDR2 is SMNVEV (reference sequence). The CDR3 loop is CASSSTTGATIYF. DNA for the CDR3: TGTGCCAGCAGTTCGACCACAGGGGCCACCATATATTTT.

V gene TRBV7-2 combines with J gene TRBJ1-5; D might be TRBD1 (5 bases). Trimming stripped 6 bases from V and 0 bases from J, with 15 bases between. Germline V gives CDR1 SGHTA, CDR2 FQGNSA. This CDR3 region has 16 residues. The CDR3 loop is CASSRDRPSSNQPQHF. The CDR3 nucleotides read TGTGCCAGCAGTCGAGACAGACCGTCTAGCAATCAGCCCCAGCATTTT.

The chain recombines TRBV7-8 with TRBJ2-2; 9 bases agree with TRBD2. The germline V gene encodes CDR1 SGHVS and CDR2 FQNEAQ. The CDR3 is 18 residues long. V shed 3 bases and J 2 bases; nucleotides not matched to a gene: 10. CDR3 region: CASSFPRLAATNTGELFF. CDR3 nucleotide sequence: TGTGCCAGCAGCTTTCCCCGACTAGCGGCTACCAACACCGGGGAGCTGTTTTTT.

V usage is TRBV19 and J usage is TRBJ2-7; D perhaps matches TRBD2 (5 bases). Germline V gene data show CDR1 as LNHDA and CDR2 as SQIVND (reference sequence). Between the trimmed V and J ends, which lost 5 bases and 2 bases, there was a span of 10 bases. This CDR3 is 13 amino acids long. CDR3 protein: CASSPGIPYEQYF. In DNA, the CDR3 is TGTGCCAGTAGTCCGGGGATACCCTACGAGCAGTACTTC.

The rearrangement links TRBV28 to TRBJ2-7, with unresolved D. Trimming left V 5 bases short and J 0 bases short, with 8 bases between. The germline V gene encodes CDR1 MDHEN and CDR2 SYDVKM. The CDR3 is 13 residues long. In DNA form, the CDR3 reads TGTGCCAGCAGTAGCGTGGGCTCCTACGAGCAGTACTTC. Translated: CASSSVGSYEQYF.

The genes are TRBV7-9 and TRBJ2-4; 10 bases fit TRBD1. This CDR3 has 15 amino acids. J lost 6 bases, V lost 4 bases, and 6 bases had no gene match. From germline, CDR1 is SEHNR and CDR2 FQNEAQ (reference sequence). CDR3: CASSYATGGGNIQYF. Written as DNA, the CDR3 is TGTGCCAGCAGCTACGCGACAGGGGGCGGAAACATTCAGTACTTC.

The V and J genes are TRBV29-1 and TRBJ2-1; D gene unclear. The CDR3 runs 14 residues. Germline CDR1 is SQVTM and CDR2 is ANQGSEA. V dropped 5 bases and J dropped 0 bases, with 11 bases sitting between them. CDR3 loop: CSVLTPSSYNEQFF. The CDR3 DNA reads as TGCAGCGTTTTAACCCCCAGCTCCTACAATGAGCAGTTCTTC.

V and J are TRBV30 and TRBJ2-2, with D perhaps matching TRBD2 (6 bases). This CDR3 is built from 15 residues. Germline V CDR1 and CDR2: GTSNPN, SVGIG (reference sequence). V lost 1 base to trimming and J lost 4 bases, with 13 bases between them. CDR3 sequence (DNA): TGTGCCTGGAGTGGGGAGGTTAAGTCCACCGGGGAGCTGTTTTTT. It encodes CAWSGEVKSTGELFF.

The CDR3 spells CASSLSRVGGYTF. The CDR3 coding sequence is TGCGCCAGCAGCTTGAGCAGGGTTGGCGGCTACACCTTC. This chain connects TRBV5-1 to TRBJ1-2; the D gene is possibly TRBD1 (5 bases). The germline gives CDR1 SGHRS, CDR2 YFSETQ. The CDR3 is 13 amino acids. V was trimmed by 1 base and J by 8 bases, leaving 12 bases between them.

The genes are TRBV25-1 and TRBJ1-1; D not resolved. CDR3 length equals 11 residues. Germline V gives CDR1 MGHDK, CDR2 SYGVNS. V lost 8 bases and J 2 bases, leaving 6 bases between the germline ends. The CDR3 is CASEVNTEAFF. The CDR3 DNA reads as TGTGCCAGCGAGGTTAACACTGAAGCTTTCTTT.

The V call is TRBV6-1, the J call TRBJ1-1; D possibly corresponds to TRBD1 (5 bases). V was trimmed by 8 bases and J by 4 bases, leaving 8 bases between them. The germline CDR1 and CDR2 sequences are MNHNS and SASEGT. The CDR3 spans 11 residues. The CDR3 DNA is TGTGCCAGCCACAGGATCACTGAAGCTTTCTTT. Its protein is CASHRITEAFF.

This clone showed up just a few times. The chain carries TRBV11-3 and TRBJ2-5, with TRBD2 as a possible D gene (5 bases). V was clipped by 0 bases and J by 4 bases, with 12 bases between them. Germline CDR1 is SGHNT and CDR2 is YENEEA. This CDR3 is built from 15 residues. The CDR3 DNA reads as TGTGCCAGCAGCTTAGAGGACTTTACCGGAGAGACCCAGTACTTC. Residues: CASSLEDFTGETQYF.

The V gene is TRBV13, the J gene TRBJ2-1; no clear D gene. Germline-derived CDR1 and CDR2 are PRHDT and FYEKMQ (reference sequence). CDR3 length: 14 residues. V dropped 7 bases and J dropped 2 bases, with 12 bases sitting between them. In DNA, the CDR3 is TGTGCCAGCATCGGAGACCATCCCTACAATGAGCAGTTCTTC. Translation gives CASIGDHPYNEQFF.

The chain has TRBV4-1 and TRBJ2-1; 9 bases are a match to TRBD1. Germline assignment: CDR1 MGHRA and CDR2 YSYEKL. The CDR3 loop spans 18 amino acids. The ends lost 0 bases at V and 4 bases at J; junction bases unmatched: 10. The CDR3 loop is CASSQDLYRDRAYNEQFF. In nucleotides, the CDR3 is TGCGCCAGCAGCCAAGATTTGTACCGGGACAGGGCATACAATGAGCAGTTCTTC.

The CDR3 sequence: CASSPPSGKNQETQYF. DNA of the CDR3: TGTGCCAGCAGCCCCCCTAGCGGGAAAAACCAAGAGACCCAGTACTTC. This rearrangement joins TRBV13 to TRBJ2-5, with 9 bases fitting TRBD2. V was clipped by 5 bases and J by 0 bases; unmatched bases: 7. Germline CDR1 is PRHDT and CDR2 is FYEKMQ (reference sequence). The CDR3 totals 16 residues.

The genes are TRBV28 and TRBJ2-7; TRBD2 matches at 13 bases. Per germline, CDR1 MDHEN and CDR2 SYDVKM. The CDR3 contains 16 residues. The trim removed 5 bases at V and 7 bases at J, leaving 11 bases unmatched. The CDR3 sequence: CASSLVSTSGRREQYF. The CDR3, as DNA: TGTGCCAGCAGTCTGGTATCGACTAGCGGGAGGCGTGAGCAGTACTTC.

This chain connects TRBV28 to TRBJ2-1, with 8 bases aligning to TRBD1. CDR3 length equals 15 residues. Germline CDR1 MDHEN, CDR2 SYDVKM. J gave up 7 bases and V 6 bases, and 11 bases lay outside the gene matches. CDR3 sequence reads: CASRMQGANRNEQFF. The DNA for the CDR3 is TGTGCCAGCAGGATGCAGGGGGCGAATAGGAATGAGCAGTTCTTC.

The gene calls are TRBV5-1 and TRBJ2-7; the match to TRBD2 covers 12 bases. There are 16 residues in the CDR3. Losses at the gene ends were 3 bases for V and 6 bases for J; bases not matched to a gene: 10. Per germline, CDR1 SGHRS and CDR2 YFSETQ. CDR3 residues: CASSSLASGRATEQYF. Here the CDR3 DNA reads TGCGCCAGCAGCTCCCTGGCTAGCGGGAGGGCGACCGAGCAGTACTTC.

This rearrangement joins TRBV10-2 to TRBJ2-3, with 7 bases matching TRBD1. The CDR3 sequence is 16 residues long. Germline CDR1 reads WSHSY; CDR2 reads SAAADI. Trimming took 6 bases from V and 2 from J; bases not matched to a gene: 11. CDR3 sequence (DNA): TGCGCCAGCAGAGACCGACAGGGAAGAACCACAGATACGCAGTATTTT. The encoded protein is CASRDRQGRTTDTQYF.

The gene calls are TRBV5-4 and TRBJ2-7, with D perhaps TRBD1 (5 bases). V shed 3 bases and J shed 4 bases, with 17 bases lying between them. This CDR3 contains 15 residues. Germline CDR1 reads SGHNT; CDR2 reads YYREEE (reference sequence). CDR3 in DNA: TGTGCCAGCAGCTCGGCCGACAGCGATGGTTACGAGCAGTACTTC. This translates into CASSSADSDGYEQYF.

The chain employs TRBV7-6 and TRBJ2-3; a weak D match, TRBD2 (6 bases). Trimming left V 8 bases short and J 4 bases short, with 22 bases between. This CDR3 contains 16 residues. Germline V gene lookup returns CDR1 SGHVS and CDR2 FNYEAQ. Here the CDR3 reads CASLVRSGAGSDTQYF. CDR3 in DNA: TGTGCCAGCCTTGTAAGGTCGGGAGCAGGGTCAGATACGCAGTATTTT.

The CDR3 sequence is CASSLRIAGGPRETQYF. As DNA, the CDR3 is TGTGCCAGCAGCTTAAGAATAGCGGGAGGGCCACGGGAGACCCAGTACTTC. The chain is built from TRBV7-7 and TRBJ2-5; TRBD2 aligns across 11 bases. This CDR3 has 17 amino acids. The germline gives CDR1 SSHAT, CDR2 FNYEAQ (reference sequence). J lost 5 bases, V lost 2 bases, and 10 bases had no gene match.

The V and J genes are TRBV7-9 and TRBJ2-7; TRBD1 aligns across 10 bases. V lost 5 bases, J lost 2 bases, and 9 bases stayed unmatched. Per germline, CDR1 SEHNR and CDR2 FQNEAQ (reference sequence). The CDR3 sequence is 16 residues long. CDR3 amino acids: CASSPDRQGATYEQYF. The CDR3 DNA follows: TGTGCCAGCAGCCCTGACCGACAGGGGGCTACCTACGAGCAGTACTTC.

This clone was counted once. The CDR3 DNA follows: TGTGCCAGCTCACCTTCGACAGGGGTAAGCGAGCAGTACTTC. It codes for CASSPSTGVSEQYF. The rearrangement uses TRBV18 and TRBJ2-7; 8 nucleotides match TRBD1. The germline gives CDR1 KGHSH, CDR2 LQKENI. V lost 3 bases, J lost 6 bases, and 7 bases stayed unmatched. This CDR3 has 14 amino acids.

The chain recombines TRBV6-6 with TRBJ1-1; 7 nucleotides agree with TRBD1. The CDR3 totals 15 residues. J was trimmed by 6 bases and V by 0 bases; bases with no gene match: 7. CDR1 and CDR2 from the germline V gene are MNHNY and SVGAGI (reference sequence). The CDR3, as DNA: TGTGCCAGCAGTTACTCACAGGGGAAGGGCGCTGAAGCTTTCTTT. Protein sequence: CASSYSQGKGAEAFF.

The rearrangement joins TRBV19 to TRBJ1-1; the D is unclear. This CDR3 has 12 amino acids. Trimming shortened V by 3 bases and J by 6 bases, and 8 bases separated the two germline ends. Germline V gene lookup returns CDR1 LNHDA and CDR2 SQIVND (reference sequence). The CDR3 DNA is TGTGCCAGTAGTATGCGGTATGCTGAAGCTTTCTTT. Amino acid sequence: CASSMRYAEAFF.

The rearrangement joins TRBV7-9 to TRBJ2-2; 7 nucleotides align to TRBD1. The CDR3 is 16 amino acids. Germline V gives CDR1 SEHNR, CDR2 FQNEAQ (reference sequence). The ends lost 5 bases at V and 5 bases at J; junction bases unmatched: 11. The CDR3, as DNA: TGTGCCAGCAGCCGATTACAGGGGACGGGAACCGGGGAGCTGTTTTTT. Translation: CASSRLQGTGTGELFF.

The chain employs TRBV5-5 and TRBJ2-7; 13 nucleotides line up with TRBD2. The trim removed 0 bases at V and 3 bases at J, leaving 3 bases unmatched. CDR3 length equals 16 residues. Germline V gene sequence: CDR1 SGHKS, CDR2 YYEKEE (reference sequence). The CDR3 region is CASSLELAGGRYEQYF. The CDR3 nucleotides read TGTGCCAGCAGCTTGGAACTAGCGGGAGGGCGCTACGAGCAGTACTTC.

The chain's CDR3 is CASSWNRDREAFF. The CDR3, as DNA: TGTGCCAGCAGCTGGAACCGGGACAGGGAAGCTTTCTTT. V and J are TRBV11-2 and TRBJ1-1, with 8 bases fitting TRBD1. The CDR3 extends over 13 amino acids. J gave up 8 bases and V 4 bases, and 6 bases lay outside the gene matches. Germline V gene lookup returns CDR1 SGHAT and CDR2 FQNNGV.

The rearrangement links TRBV5-4 to TRBJ1-1; TRBD1 matches 7 bases. With 3 bases clipped from V and 9 bases from J, the junction kept 5 bases outside the gene matches. The germline V gene encodes CDR1 SGHNT and CDR2 YYREEE (reference sequence). The CDR3 is 12 amino acids. CDR3 nucleotide sequence: TGTGCCAGCAGCTCGACAGGGAAAAAAGCTTTCTTT. The encoded protein is CASSSTGKKAFF.

The chain links TRBV7-9 to TRBJ1-2; TRBD1 agrees at 8 bases. The CDR3 runs to 16 residues. Germline V lookup: CDR1 SEHNR, CDR2 FQNEAQ (reference sequence). V lost 6 bases and J lost 4; bases outside the gene matches: 13. CDR3 protein: CASSQSKAGGSYGYTF. The CDR3 DNA follows: TGTGCCAGCAGTCAGAGCAAGGCAGGGGGCTCCTATGGCTACACCTTC.